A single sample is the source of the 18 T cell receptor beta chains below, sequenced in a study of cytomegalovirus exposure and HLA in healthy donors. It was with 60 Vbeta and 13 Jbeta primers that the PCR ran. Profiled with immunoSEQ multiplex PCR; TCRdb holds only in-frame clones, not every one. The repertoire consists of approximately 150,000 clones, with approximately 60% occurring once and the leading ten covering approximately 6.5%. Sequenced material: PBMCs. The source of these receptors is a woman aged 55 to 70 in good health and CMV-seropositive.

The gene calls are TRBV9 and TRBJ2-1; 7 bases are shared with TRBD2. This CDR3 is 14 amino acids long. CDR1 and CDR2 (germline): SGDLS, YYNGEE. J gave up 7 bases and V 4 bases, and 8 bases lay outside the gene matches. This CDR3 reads CASSPRLAANEQFF. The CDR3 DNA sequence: TGTGCCAGCAGCCCCAGACTAGCAGCGAATGAGCAGTTCTTC. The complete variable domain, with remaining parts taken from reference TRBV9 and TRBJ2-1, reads DSGVTQTPKHLITATGQRVTLRCSPRSGDLSVYWYQQSLDQGLQFLIQYYNGEERAKGNILERFSAQQFPDLHSELNLSSLELGDSALYFCASSPRLAANEQFFGPGTRLTVL.

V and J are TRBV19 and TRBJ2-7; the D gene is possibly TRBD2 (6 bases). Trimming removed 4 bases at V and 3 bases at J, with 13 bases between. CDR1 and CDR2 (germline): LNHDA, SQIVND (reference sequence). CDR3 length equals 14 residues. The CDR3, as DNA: TGTGCCAGTAGTACCAGGGACTCAAACTACGAGCAGTACTTC. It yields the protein CASSTRDSNYEQYF.

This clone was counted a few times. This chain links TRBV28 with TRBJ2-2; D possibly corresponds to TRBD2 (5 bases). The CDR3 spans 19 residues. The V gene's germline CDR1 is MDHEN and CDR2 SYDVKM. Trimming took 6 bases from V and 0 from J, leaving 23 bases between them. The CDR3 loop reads CASSSPVRGSDTNTGELFF. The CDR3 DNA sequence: TGTGCCAGCAGCTCCCCGGTGCGAGGGAGCGACACGAACACCGGGGAGCTGTTTTTT.

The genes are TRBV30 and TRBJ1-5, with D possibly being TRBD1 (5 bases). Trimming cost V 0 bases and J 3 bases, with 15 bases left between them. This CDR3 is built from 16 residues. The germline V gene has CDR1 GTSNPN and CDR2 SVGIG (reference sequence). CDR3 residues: CAWSVGVGGYNQPQHF. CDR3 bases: TGTGCCTGGAGTGTAGGGGTGGGGGGTTACAATCAGCCCCAGCATTTT.

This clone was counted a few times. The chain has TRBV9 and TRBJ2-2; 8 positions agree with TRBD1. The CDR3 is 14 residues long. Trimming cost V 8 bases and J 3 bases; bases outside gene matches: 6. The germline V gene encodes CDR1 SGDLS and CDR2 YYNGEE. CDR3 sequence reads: CARQGQDHTGELFF. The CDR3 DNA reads TGTGCCAGGCAGGGACAGGACCACACCGGGGAGCTGTTTTTT.

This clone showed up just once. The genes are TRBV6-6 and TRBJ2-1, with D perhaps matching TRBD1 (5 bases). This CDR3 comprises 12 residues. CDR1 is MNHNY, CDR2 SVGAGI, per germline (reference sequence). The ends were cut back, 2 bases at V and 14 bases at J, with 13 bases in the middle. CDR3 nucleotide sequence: TGTGCCAGCAGTTACCCAGGGTATCAAGAGTTCTTC. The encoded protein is CASSYPGYQEFF.

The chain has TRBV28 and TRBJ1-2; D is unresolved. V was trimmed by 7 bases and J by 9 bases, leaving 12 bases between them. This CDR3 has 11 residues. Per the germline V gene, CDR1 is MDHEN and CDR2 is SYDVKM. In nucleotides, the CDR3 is TGTGCCAGCAACTCCCTCAGGAGCTACACCTTC. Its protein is CASNSLRSYTF.

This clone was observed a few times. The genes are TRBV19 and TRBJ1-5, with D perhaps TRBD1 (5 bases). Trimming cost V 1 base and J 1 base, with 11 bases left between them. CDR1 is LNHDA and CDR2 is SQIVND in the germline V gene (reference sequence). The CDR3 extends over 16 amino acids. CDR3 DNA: TGTGCCAGTAGTATAGCTCAGGGAATGAGCAATCAGCCCCAGCATTTT. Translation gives CASSIAQGMSNQPQHF.

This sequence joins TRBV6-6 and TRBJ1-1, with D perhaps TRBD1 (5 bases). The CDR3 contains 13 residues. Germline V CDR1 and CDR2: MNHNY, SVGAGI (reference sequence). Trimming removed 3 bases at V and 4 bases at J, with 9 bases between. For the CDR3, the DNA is TGTGCCAGCAGTTATGGGGGAGGCACTGAAGCTTTCTTT. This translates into CASSYGGGTEAFF.

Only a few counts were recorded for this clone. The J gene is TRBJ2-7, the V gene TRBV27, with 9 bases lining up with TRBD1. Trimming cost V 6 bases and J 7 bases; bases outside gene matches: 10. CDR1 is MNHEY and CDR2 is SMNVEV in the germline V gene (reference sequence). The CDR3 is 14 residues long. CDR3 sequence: CASRLQGAIREQYF. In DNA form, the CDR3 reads TGTGCCAGCAGATTACAGGGGGCCATCAGGGAGCAGTACTTC.

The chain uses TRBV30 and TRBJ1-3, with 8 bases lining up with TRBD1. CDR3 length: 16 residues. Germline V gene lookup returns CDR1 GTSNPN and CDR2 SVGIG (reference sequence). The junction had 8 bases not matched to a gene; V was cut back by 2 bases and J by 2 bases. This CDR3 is CAWSILARGPGNTIYF. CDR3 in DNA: TGTGCCTGGAGTATCCTGGCCAGGGGGCCTGGAAACACCATATATTTT.

The CDR3 DNA sequence: TGCAGTGCTTACAGGGGGGACGAGCAGTACTTC. Translated, it gives CSAYRGDEQYF. The genes are TRBV20-1 and TRBJ2-7; TRBD1 matches 8 bases. V trimming: 5 bases; J trimming: 5 bases; junction bases outside the gene matches: 2. The germline gives CDR1 DFQATT, CDR2 SNEGSKA (reference sequence). The CDR3 runs to 11 residues.

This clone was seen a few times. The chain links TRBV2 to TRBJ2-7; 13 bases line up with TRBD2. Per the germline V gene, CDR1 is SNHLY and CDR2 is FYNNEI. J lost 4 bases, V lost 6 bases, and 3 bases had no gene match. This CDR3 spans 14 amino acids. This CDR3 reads CASRWTSGRYEQYF. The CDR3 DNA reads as TGTGCCAGCAGATGGACTAGCGGGAGATACGAGCAGTACTTC.

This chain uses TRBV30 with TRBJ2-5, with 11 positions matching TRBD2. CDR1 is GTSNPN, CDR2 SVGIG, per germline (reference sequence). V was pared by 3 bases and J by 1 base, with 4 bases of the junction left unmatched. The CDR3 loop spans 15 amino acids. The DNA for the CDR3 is TGTGCCTGGAGCCCCGGACTAGCGGGCCAAGAGACCCAGTACTTC. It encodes CAWSPGLAGQETQYF.

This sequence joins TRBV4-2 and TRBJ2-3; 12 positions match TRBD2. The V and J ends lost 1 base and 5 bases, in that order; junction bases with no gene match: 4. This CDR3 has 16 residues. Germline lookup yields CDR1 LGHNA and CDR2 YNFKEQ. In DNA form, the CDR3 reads TGTGCCAGCAGCCAAGCACTAGCGGGAGGCCTAGATACGCAGTATTTT. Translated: CASSQALAGGLDTQYF.

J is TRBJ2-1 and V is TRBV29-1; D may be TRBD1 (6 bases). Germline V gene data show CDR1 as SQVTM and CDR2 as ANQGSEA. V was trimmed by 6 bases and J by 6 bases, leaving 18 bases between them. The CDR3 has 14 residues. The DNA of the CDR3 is TGCAGCGTCAGAGACAGGCGAGACCTCAATGAGCAGTTCTTC. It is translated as CSVRDRRDLNEQFF.

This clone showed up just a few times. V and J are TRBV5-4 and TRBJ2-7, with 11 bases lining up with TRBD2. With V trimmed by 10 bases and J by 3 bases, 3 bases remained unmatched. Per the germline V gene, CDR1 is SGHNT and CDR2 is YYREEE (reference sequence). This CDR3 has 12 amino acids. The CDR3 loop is CAFGLAGYEQYF. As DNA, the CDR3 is TGTGCCTTCGGACTAGCGGGCTACGAGCAGTACTTC.

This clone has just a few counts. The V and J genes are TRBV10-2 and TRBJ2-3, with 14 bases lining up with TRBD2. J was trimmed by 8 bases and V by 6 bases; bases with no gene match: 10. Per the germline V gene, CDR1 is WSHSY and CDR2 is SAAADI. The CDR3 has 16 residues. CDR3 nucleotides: TGCGCCAGCAGCCCCTCCAGACTAGCGGGAGGGGGTACGCAGTATTTT. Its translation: CASSPSRLAGGGTQYF.